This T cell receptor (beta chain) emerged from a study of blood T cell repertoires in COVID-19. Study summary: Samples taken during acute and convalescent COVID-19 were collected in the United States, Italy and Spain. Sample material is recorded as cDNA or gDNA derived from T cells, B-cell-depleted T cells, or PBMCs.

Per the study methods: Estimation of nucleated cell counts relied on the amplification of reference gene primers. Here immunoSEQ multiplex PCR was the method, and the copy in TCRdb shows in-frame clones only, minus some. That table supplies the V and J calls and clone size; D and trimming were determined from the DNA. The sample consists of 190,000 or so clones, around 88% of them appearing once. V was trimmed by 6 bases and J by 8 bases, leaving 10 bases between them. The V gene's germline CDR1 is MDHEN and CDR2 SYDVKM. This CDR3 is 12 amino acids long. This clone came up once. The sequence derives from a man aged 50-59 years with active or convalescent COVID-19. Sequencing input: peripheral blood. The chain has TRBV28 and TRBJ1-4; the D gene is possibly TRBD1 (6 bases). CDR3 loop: CASRQGAEKLFF. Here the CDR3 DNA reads TGTGCCAGCAGACAGGGTGCCGAAAAACTGTTTTTT.